This entry features one T cell receptor (beta chain) sequence. These data are taken from a study of Ad26.COV2.S vaccination and SARS-CoV-2 variants. The repertoire was sequenced with immunoSEQ multiplex PCR; TCRdb's copy has only in-frame clones and lacks some. Of roughly 380,000 clones in the sample, around nine tenths were seen once. This CDR3 has 15 residues. Germline assignment: CDR1 SGHRS and CDR2 YFSETQ. Trimming at V came to 4 bases and at J to 3 bases, leaving 6 bases not matched to a gene. This sample's treatment: around 19 received Ad26.COV2.S at low or high dose, single or two shots; about five received placebo; per-sample allocation not given. On day 63 after the first injection, vaccine and placebo recipients gave samples.

This clonotype originated in a person aged 18-60 years who received the Ad26.COV2.S COVID-19 vaccine or a placebo. Sequenced here: peripheral blood, sampled in a trial of Ad26.COV2.S vaccine versus placebo. V gene TRBV5-1 combines with J gene TRBJ2-3; 9 positions agree with TRBD1. DNA of the CDR3: TGCGCCAGCAGCCCGGACAGGGGAATAACAGATACGCAGTATTTT. Translated, it gives CASSPDRGITDTQYF.